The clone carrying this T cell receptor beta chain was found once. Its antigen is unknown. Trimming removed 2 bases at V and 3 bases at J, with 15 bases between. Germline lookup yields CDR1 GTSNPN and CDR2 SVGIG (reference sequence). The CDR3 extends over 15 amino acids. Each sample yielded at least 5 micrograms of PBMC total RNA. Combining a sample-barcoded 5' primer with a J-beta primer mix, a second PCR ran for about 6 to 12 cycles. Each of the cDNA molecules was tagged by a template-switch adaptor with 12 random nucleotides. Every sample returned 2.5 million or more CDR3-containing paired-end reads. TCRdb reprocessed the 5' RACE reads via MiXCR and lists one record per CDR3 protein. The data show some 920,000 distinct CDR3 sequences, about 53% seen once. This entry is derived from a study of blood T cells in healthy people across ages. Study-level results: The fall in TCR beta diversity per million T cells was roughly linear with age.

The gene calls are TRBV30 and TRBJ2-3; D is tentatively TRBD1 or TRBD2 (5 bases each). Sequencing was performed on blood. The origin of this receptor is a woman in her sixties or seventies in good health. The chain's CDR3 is CAWSPEGSGTDTQYF. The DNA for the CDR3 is TGTGCCTGGAGTCCCGAGGGGAGCGGTACAGATACGCAGTATTTT.